Sequencing of this TCR beta chain was carried out in a study of immune evolution from preneoplasia to lung adenocarcinoma. The trim removed 2 bases at V and 2 bases at J, leaving 5 bases unmatched. CDR3 size: 15 residues. Germline CDR1 is SGDLS and CDR2 is YYNGEE. The assay was immunoSEQ multiplex PCR, and TCRdb's table has in-frame clones only and misses some. The table includes approximately 4,300 clones, around 89% detected once. This TCR was sampled from a person aged 60-80 years with lung adenocarcinoma. The chain joins TRBV9 to TRBJ2-7; 9 nucleotides agree with TRBD1. The sequenced material came from FFPE lung adenocarcinoma in situ tissue. As DNA, the CDR3 is TGTGCCAGCAGCGTGGGACAGGGATCCACCTACGAGCAGTACTTC. Protein product: CASSVGQGSTYEQYF.